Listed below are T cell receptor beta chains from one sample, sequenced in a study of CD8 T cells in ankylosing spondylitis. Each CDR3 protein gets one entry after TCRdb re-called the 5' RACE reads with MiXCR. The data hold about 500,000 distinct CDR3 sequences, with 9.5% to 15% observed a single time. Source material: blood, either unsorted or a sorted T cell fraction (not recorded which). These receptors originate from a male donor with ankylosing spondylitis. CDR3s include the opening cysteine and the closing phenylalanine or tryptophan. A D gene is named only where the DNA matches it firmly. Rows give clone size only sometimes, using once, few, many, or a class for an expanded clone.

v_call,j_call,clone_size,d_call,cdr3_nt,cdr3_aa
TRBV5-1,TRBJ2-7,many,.,TGCGCCAGCAGCGTGGACAGACCTCGGGACGAGCAGTACTTC,CASSVDRPRDEQYF
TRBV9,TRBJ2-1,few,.,TGTGCCAGCAAACCTGCGATTGGCTCCTACAATGAGCAGTTCTTC,CASKPAIGSYNEQFF
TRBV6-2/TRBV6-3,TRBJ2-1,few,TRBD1,TGTGCCAGCAGGCGTACCGGGACAGGGATTAACAATGAGCAGTTCTTC,CASRRTGTGINNEQFF
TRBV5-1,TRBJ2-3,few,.,TGCGCCAGCAGCTTTACAGCGACAGATACGCAGTATTTT,CASSFTATDTQYF
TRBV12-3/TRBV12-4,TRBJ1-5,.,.,TGTGCCAGCAGTCCCGCCAGGGGCGAGCAGCCCCAGCATTTT,CASSPARGEQPQHF
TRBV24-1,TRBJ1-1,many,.,TGTGCCACCTCGGGACACCAGAACACTGAAGCTTTCTTT,CATSGHQNTEAFF
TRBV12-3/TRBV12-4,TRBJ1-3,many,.,TGTGCCAGCAGTTGGGCAGGGGTAGTTTCTGGAAACACCATATATTTT,CASSWAGVVSGNTIYF
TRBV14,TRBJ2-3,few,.,TGTGCCAGCAGCCAAGATCACAGCACAAGCACAGATACGCAGTATTTT,CASSQDHSTSTDTQYF
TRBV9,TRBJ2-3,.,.,TGTGCCAGCAGCCCAGGTTCCCTCACAGATACGCAGTATTTT,CASSPGSLTDTQYF
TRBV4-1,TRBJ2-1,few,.,TGCGCCAGCAGCCAAGAGGGACGGGATTCCTACAATGAGCAGTTCTTC,CASSQEGRDSYNEQFF
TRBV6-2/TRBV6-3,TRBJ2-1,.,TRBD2,TGTGCCAGCAGTTACGGACTAGCGGGAGTTCCCCCGCAGTTCTTC,CASSYGLAGVPPQFF
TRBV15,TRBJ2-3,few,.,TGTGCCACCAGCAGAGCTGGGGCGACAGATACGCAGTATTTT,CATSRAGATDTQYF
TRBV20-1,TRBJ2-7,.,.,TGCAGTGCGGGAGGGGGAGCCTACGAGCAGTACTTC,CSAGGGAYEQYF
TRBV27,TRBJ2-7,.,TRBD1,TGTGCCAGCAGTTCGTTTACAGGGGGAAGCTACGAGCAGTACTTC,CASSSFTGGSYEQYF
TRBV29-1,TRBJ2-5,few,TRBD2,TGCAGCGGGGGGACTAGGGGAGAGACCCAGTACTTC,CSGGTRGETQYF
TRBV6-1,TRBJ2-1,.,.,TGTGCCAGCAGTCCCTTCGATGAGCAGTTCTTC,CASSPFDEQFF
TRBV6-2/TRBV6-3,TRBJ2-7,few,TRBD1,TGTGCCAGCAGACTGACAGGGCACTCCTACGAGCAGTACTTC,CASRLTGHSYEQYF
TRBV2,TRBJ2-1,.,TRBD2,TGTGCCAGCCTCGGAGGGAGCGGGGACTACAATGAGCAGTTCTTC,CASLGGSGDYNEQFF
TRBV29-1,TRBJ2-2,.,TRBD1,TGCAGCGTCGCTTTAGGACAGGGATTTACCGGGGAGCTGTTTTTT,CSVALGQGFTGELFF
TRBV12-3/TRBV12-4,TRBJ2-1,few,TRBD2,TGTGCCAGCAGCCCTGCCGTGACTAGCGGGAGTGGAAATGAGCAGTTCTTC,CASSPAVTSGSGNEQFF
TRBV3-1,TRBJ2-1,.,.,TGTGCCAGCAGCCACCTGGTAGGCGGAGAGCAGTTCTTC,CASSHLVGGEQFF
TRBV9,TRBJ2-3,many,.,TGTGCCAGCAGCGTAGTGAGTAGCGGCGATACGCAGTATTTT,CASSVVSSGDTQYF
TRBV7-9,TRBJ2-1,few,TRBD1,TGTGCCAGCAGCCGCCCGACAGGGCCTGAGCAGTTCTTC,CASSRPTGPEQFF
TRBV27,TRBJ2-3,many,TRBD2,TGTGCCAGCAGCGAGTCCTTAGCGGGAGTTTCAGATACGCAGTATTTT,CASSESLAGVSDTQYF
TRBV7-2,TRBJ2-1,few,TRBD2,TGTGCCAGCAGCACCCGGGGGGGTCAGGGCGACAATGAGCAGTTCTTC,CASSTRGGQGDNEQFF
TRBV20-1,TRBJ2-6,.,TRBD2,TGCAGTGCCCTTTCAGCGGGAGACTACTCTGGGGCCAACGTCCTGACTTTC,CSALSAGDYSGANVLTF
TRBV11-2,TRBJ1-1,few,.,TGTGCCAGCAGCTTATCCGCGGGAGGTACTGAAGCTTTCTTT,CASSLSAGGTEAFF
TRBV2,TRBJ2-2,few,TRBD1,TGTGCCAGCAATTTGGTCCAGGGGGCAGGGGAGCTGTTTTTT,CASNLVQGAGELFF
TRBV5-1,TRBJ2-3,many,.,TGCGCCAGCAGCTTGGGGGGGGACCATCGGGGCACAGATACGCAGTATTTT,CASSLGGDHRGTDTQYF
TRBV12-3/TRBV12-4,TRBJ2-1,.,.,TGTGCCAGCAGTCTCTCAAGGGGGACGACCTACAATGAGCAGTTCTTC,CASSLSRGTTYNEQFF
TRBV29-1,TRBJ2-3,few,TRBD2,TGCAGCGCAGCGGGAGCAAAAGATACGCAGTATTTT,CSAAGAKDTQYF
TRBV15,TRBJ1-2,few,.,TGTGCCACCAGCAGAGATCCGCAAACAACTAACTATGGCTACACCTTC,CATSRDPQTTNYGYTF
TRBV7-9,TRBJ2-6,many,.,TGTGCCAGCAGCCCAAGTTTTAGGGCCAACGTCCTGACTTTC,CASSPSFRANVLTF
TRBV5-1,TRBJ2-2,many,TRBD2,TGCGCCAGCAGCTCCTCCCTAGCGGGAGAGAACACCGGGGAGCTGTTTTTT,CASSSSLAGENTGELFF
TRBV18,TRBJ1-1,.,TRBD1,TGTGCCAGCTCCTCAAATACAGGGGGCGCGGGGACTGAAGCTTTCTTT,CASSSNTGGAGTEAFF
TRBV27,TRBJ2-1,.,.,TGTGCCAGCAGTTATGGCGGGACCTACAATGAGCAGTTCTTC,CASSYGGTYNEQFF
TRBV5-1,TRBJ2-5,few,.,TGCGCCAGCAGCTTGGAGGCAGGACAAGAGACCCAGTACTTC,CASSLEAGQETQYF
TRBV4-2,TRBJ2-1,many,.,TGTGCCAGCAGCCAAGTGGCTGTTACCCCCAATGAGCAGTTCTTC,CASSQVAVTPNEQFF
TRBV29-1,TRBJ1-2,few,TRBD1,TGCAGCGCTCATTCCGGGGCAGGGGGATATGGCTACACCTTC,CSAHSGAGGYGYTF
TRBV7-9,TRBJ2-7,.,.,TGTGCCAGCAGCGCCTTGGCGGACTCCTACGAGCAGTACTTC,CASSALADSYEQYF
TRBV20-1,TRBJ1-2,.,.,TGCAGTGCTATTGTACAGGGCGGGTATGGCTACACCTTC,CSAIVQGGYGYTF
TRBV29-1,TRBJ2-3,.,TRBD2,TGCAGCGTTCACAGCGGGAGGAGCACAGATACGCAGTATTTT,CSVHSGRSTDTQYF
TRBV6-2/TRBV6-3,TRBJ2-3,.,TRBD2,TGTGCCAGCAGTTACTCCTGGGTAGCGGGAGATACGCAGTATTTT,CASSYSWVAGDTQYF
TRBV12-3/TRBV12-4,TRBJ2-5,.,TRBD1,TGTGCCAGCGGGACAGCGGCGGGAGAGACCCAGTACTTC,CASGTAAGETQYF
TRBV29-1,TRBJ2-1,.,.,TGCAGCGTTACCCCATCAGGAGGGTGGGACAATGAGCAGTTCTTC,CSVTPSGGWDNEQFF
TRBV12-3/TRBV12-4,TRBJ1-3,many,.,TGTGCCAGCAGTTGGGGGGACGTGGGAAACACCATATATTTT,CASSWGDVGNTIYF
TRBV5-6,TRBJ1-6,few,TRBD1,TGTGCCAGCAGCCCGATCCGGGACAGGGGGAGTCATTCACCCCTCCACTTT,CASSPIRDRGSHSPLHF
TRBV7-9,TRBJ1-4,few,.,TGTGCCAGCAGCTATGCGGGACAAGAAGTCGAAAAACTGTTTTTT,CASSYAGQEVEKLFF
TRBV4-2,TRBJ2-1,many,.,TGTGCCAGCAGCCAAGTGAGAAATGAGCAGTTCTTC,CASSQVRNEQFF
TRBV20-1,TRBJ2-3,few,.,TGCAGTGCTAGAGATCAAGGGCCAGATACGCAGTATTTT,CSARDQGPDTQYF
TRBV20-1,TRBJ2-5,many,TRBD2,TGCAGTGCTAGAGATCTGCGACTAGCGGGTGGCCAAGAGACCCAGTACTTC,CSARDLRLAGGQETQYF
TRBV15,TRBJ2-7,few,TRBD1,TGTGCCACCAGCAGGGACAGGGGACCTTTCACCTACGAGCAGTACTTC,CATSRDRGPFTYEQYF
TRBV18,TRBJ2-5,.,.,TGTGCCAGCTCACCAGCGGGCCTGGGCGGCGAGACCCAGTACTTC,CASSPAGLGGETQYF
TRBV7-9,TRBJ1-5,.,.,TGTGCCAGCAGCTTAGCGGAGGGGCGGAGCAATCAGCCCCAGCATTTT,CASSLAEGRSNQPQHF